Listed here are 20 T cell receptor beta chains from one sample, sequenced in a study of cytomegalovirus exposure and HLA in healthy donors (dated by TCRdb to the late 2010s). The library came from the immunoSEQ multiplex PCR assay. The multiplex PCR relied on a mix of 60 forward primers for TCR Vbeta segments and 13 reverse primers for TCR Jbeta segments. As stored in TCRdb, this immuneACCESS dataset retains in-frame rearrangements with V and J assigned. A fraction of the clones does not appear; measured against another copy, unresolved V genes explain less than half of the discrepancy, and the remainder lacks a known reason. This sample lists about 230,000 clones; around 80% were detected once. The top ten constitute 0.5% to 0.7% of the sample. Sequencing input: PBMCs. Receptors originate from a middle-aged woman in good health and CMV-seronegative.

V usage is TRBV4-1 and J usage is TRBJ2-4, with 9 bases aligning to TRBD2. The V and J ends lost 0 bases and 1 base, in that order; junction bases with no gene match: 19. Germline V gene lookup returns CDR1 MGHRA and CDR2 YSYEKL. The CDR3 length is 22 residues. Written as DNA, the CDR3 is TGCGCCAGCAGCCAAGATTTAAGTACAGGCCTTGGACTAGCGAGGGCCAAAAACATTCAGTACTTC. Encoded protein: CASSQDLSTGLGLARAKNIQYF.

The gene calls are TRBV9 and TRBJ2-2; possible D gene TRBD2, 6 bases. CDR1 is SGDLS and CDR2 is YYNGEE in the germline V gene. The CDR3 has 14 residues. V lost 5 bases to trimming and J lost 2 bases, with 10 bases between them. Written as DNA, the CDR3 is TGTGCCAGCAGAAGGGACTTTAACACCGGGGAGCTGTTTTTT. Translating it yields CASRRDFNTGELFF.

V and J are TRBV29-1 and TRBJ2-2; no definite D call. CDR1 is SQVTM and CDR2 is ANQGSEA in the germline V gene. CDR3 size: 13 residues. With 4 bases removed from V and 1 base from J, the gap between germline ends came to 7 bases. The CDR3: CSVVSGNTGELFF. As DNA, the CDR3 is TGCAGCGTTGTCTCCGGGAACACCGGGGAGCTGTTTTTT.

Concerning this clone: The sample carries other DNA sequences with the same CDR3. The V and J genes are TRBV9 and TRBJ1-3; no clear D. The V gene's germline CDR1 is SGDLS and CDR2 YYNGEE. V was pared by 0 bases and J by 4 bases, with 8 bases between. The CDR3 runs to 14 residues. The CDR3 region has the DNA TGTGCCAGCAGCGTAGGCGGGATCGGAAACACCATATATTTT. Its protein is CASSVGGIGNTIYF.

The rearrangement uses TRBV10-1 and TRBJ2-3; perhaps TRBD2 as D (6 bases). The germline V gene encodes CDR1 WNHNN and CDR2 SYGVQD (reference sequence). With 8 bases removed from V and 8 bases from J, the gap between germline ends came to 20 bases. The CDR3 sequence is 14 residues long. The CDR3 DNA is TGCGCCAGCGGGGACTCGCTCCTACGTCCTACGCAGTATTTT. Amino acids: CASGDSLLRPTQYF.

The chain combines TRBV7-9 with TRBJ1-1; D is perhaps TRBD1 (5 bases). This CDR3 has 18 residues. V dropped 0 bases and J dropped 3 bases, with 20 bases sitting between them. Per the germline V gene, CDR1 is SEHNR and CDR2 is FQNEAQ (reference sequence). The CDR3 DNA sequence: TGTGCCAGCAGCTTAGCGAAGGGAGGACGACAGACTCACACTGAAGCTTTCTTT. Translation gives CASSLAKGGRQTHTEAFF.

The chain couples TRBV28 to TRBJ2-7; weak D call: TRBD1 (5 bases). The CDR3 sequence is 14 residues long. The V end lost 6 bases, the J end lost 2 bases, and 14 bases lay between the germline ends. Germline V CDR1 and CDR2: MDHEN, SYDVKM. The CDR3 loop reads CASRSLDSTYEQYF. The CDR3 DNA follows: TGTGCCAGCAGATCACTCGACAGCACCTACGAGCAGTACTTC.

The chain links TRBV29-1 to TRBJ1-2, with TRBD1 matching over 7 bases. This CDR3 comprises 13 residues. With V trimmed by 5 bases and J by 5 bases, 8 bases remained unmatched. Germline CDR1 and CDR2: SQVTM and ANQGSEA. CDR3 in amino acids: CSVSLQGSYGYTF. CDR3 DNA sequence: TGCAGCGTTTCGCTACAGGGGTCATATGGCTACACCTTC.

The CDR3 spells CASSYRGGASYNEQFF. Here the CDR3 DNA reads TGCGCCAGCAGCTACCGCGGGGGGGCCTCCTACAATGAGCAGTTCTTC. The V call is TRBV4-3, the J call TRBJ2-1; 9 nucleotides agree with TRBD2. CDR1 and CDR2 (germline): LGHNA, YSLEER. CDR3 length: 16 amino acids. V shed 5 bases, J shed 0 bases, and the junction held 5 bases outside the gene matches.

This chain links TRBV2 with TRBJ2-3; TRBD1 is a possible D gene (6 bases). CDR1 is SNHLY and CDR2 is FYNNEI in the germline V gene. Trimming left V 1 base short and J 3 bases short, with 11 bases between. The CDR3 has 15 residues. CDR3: CASSEEPGATDTQYF. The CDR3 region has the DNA TGTGCCAGCAGTGAAGAACCAGGGGCAACAGATACGCAGTATTTT.

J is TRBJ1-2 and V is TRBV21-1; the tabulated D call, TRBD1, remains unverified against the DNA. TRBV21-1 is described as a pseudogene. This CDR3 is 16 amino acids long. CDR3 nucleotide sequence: TGTGCCAGCAGCAAAAGAGGCGACAGGACTAACTATGGCTACACCTTC. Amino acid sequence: CASSKRGDRTNYGYTF.

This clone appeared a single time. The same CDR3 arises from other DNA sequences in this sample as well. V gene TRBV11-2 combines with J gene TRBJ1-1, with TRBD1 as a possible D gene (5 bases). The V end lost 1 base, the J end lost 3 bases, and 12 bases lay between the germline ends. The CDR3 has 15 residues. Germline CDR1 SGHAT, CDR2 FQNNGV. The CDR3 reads CASSLAGGGDTEAFF. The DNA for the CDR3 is TGTGCCAGCAGCTTAGCGGGGGGAGGTGACACTGAAGCTTTCTTT. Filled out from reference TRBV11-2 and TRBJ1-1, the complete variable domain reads EAGVAQSPRYKIIEKRQSVAFWCNPISGHATLYWYQQILGQGPKLLIQFQNNGVVDDSQLPKDRFSAERLKGVDSTLKIQPAKLEDSAVYLCASSLAGGGDTEAFFGQGTRLTVV.

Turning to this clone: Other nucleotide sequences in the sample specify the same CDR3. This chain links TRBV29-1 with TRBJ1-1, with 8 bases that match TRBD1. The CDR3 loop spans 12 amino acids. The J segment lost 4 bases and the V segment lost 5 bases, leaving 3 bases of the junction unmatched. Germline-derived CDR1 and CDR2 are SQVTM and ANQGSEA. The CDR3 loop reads CSVYRGGTEAFF. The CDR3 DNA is TGCAGCGTTTACAGGGGGGGCACTGAAGCTTTCTTT.

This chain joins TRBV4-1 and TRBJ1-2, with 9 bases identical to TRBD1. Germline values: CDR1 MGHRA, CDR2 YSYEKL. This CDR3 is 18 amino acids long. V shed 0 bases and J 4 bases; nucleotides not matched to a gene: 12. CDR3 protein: CASSQDHPRTGAGYGYTF. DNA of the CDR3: TGCGCCAGCAGCCAAGATCATCCCCGGACAGGGGCCGGCTATGGCTACACCTTC.

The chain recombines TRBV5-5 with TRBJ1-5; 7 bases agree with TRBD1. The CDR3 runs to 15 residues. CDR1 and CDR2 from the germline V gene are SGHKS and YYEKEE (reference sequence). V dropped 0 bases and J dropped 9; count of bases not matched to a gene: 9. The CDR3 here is CASSLGGTESWPQHF. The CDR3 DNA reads TGTGCCAGCAGCTTGGGTGGGACAGAGTCCTGGCCCCAGCATTTT.

CDR3 region: CASSLILSGARAGELFF. The CDR3 region has the DNA TGTGCCAGCAGCTTAATTTTGTCAGGGGCGAGGGCCGGGGAGCTGTTTTTT. The chain joins TRBV7-9 to TRBJ2-2; a possible D gene is TRBD1 (6 bases). Germline V CDR1 and CDR2: SEHNR, FQNEAQ (reference sequence). CDR3 length equals 17 residues. The V gene lost 2 bases and the J gene lost 6 bases, with 19 bases spanning the gap.

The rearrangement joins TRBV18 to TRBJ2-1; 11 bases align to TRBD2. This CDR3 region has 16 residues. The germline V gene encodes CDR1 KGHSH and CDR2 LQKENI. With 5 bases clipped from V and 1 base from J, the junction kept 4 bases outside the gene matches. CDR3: CASSTGTSGSYNEQFF. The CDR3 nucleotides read TGTGCCAGCTCAACCGGGACTAGCGGTTCCTACAATGAGCAGTTCTTC.

The CDR3 spells CASSVGGTGVSYEQYF. CDR3 bases: TGTGCCAGCAGCGTAGGAGGGACAGGGGTTTCCTACGAGCAGTACTTC. V and J are TRBV9 and TRBJ2-7; 10 bases map to TRBD1. Germline V gene sequence: CDR1 SGDLS, CDR2 YYNGEE. The CDR3 contains 16 residues. The junction had 4 bases not matched to a gene; V was cut back by 0 bases and J by 1 base. Based on the CDR3 plus reference TRBV9 and TRBJ2-7, the full variable domain is DSGVTQTPKHLITATGQRVTLRCSPRSGDLSVYWYQQSLDQGLQFLIQYYNGEERAKGNILERFSAQQFPDLHSELNLSSLELGDSALYFCASSVGGTGVSYEQYFGPGTRLTVT.

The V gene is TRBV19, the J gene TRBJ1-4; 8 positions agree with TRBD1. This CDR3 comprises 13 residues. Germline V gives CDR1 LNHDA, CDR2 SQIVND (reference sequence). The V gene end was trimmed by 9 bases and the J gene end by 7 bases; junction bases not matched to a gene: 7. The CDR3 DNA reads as TGTGCCAGCAAGGACAGGGTTGTTGAAAAACTGTTTTTT. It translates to CASKDRVVEKLFF.

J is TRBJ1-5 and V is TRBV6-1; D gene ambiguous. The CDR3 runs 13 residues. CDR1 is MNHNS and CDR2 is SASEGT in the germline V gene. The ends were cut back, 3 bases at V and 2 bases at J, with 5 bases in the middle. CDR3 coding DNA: TGTGCCAGCAGTGACACACGCAATCAGCCCCAGCATTTT. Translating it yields CASSDTRNQPQHF.